The 30 T cell receptor beta chains below all came from one sample that was sequenced in a study of OX40 agonist ivuxolimab in advanced cancers. Clones were sequenced by immunoSEQ multiplex PCR, and TCRdb holds only the in-frame ones, with some missing. The sample yields tens of thousands of clones, 80% to 85% seen once. Sequenced here: CD4+ or CD8+ T cells sorted from blood, sampled in a trial of the OX40 agonist ivuxolimab. The receptors come from an adult with an advanced solid tumor such as melanoma, head and neck, liver or kidney cancer.

The chain couples TRBV7-2 to TRBJ1-2; no clear D gene. The CDR3 consists of 14 residues. Germline CDR1 SGHTA, CDR2 FQGNSA. V was shortened by 1 base and J by 4 bases, with 10 bases between the two germline ends. This CDR3 is CASSLDSVRYGYTF. Here the CDR3 DNA reads TGTGCCAGCAGCTTAGATTCGGTGCGCTATGGCTACACCTTC.

This chain uses TRBV12-2 with TRBJ1-6; the table's D gene call, TRBD1, was not cross checked with the DNA. TRBV12-2 is shown as a pseudogene. The CDR3 spans 19 residues. CDR3 sequence: CASRLGPGQEKIFNSPLHF. CDR3 nucleotide sequence: TGTGCAAGTCGCTTAGGACCGGGACAGGAGAAGATTTTTAATTCACCCCTCCACTTT.

This clone was observed a handful of times. The chain uses TRBV7-2 and TRBJ1-2, with D possibly TRBD1 on 5 matching bases. The CDR3 length is 15 residues. CDR1 and CDR2 (germline): SGHTA, FQGNSA. Trimming pared 3 bases from V and 6 bases from J, leaving 17 bases between. This CDR3 reads CASSLGLPGVNGYTF. In nucleotides, the CDR3 is TGTGCCAGCAGCTTGGGTCTTCCGGGGGTTAATGGCTACACCTTC.

The chain couples TRBV14 to TRBJ2-1; 8 bases are a match to TRBD2. Trimming removed 3 bases from V and 6 bases from J; junction bases left unmatched: 7. Germline CDR1 and CDR2: SGHDN and FVKESK. The CDR3 contains 15 residues. The CDR3 loop reads CASSQGLGLSNEQFF. The CDR3 nucleotides are TGTGCCAGCAGCCAGGGACTAGGTTTGAGCAATGAGCAGTTCTTC.

The chain uses TRBV5-1 and TRBJ2-3, with 10 nucleotides matching TRBD2. Germline V gene sequence: CDR1 SGHRS, CDR2 YFSETQ. This CDR3 spans 16 amino acids. V gave up 4 bases and J gave up 3 bases; unmatched junction bases: 8. The CDR3 loop reads CASSSSGGAVTDTQYF. The CDR3 DNA follows: TGCGCCAGCAGCAGCAGCGGGGGGGCCGTTACAGATACGCAGTATTTT.

The chain joins TRBV5-4 to TRBJ2-7, with 7 positions matching TRBD1. V was pared by 7 bases and J by 2 bases, with 15 bases of the junction left unmatched. Germline assignment: CDR1 SGHNT and CDR2 YYREEE (reference sequence). CDR3 length: 16 amino acids. In nucleotides, the CDR3 is TGTGCCAGCTCCCCTCCTCCCCCCCAGGGGGCCTACGAGCAGTACTTC. Its protein is CASSPPPPQGAYEQYF.

This chain joins TRBV28 and TRBJ1-2; D possibly corresponds to TRBD1 (6 bases). Trimming cost V 3 bases and J 2 bases, with 19 bases left between them. Germline V gene lookup returns CDR1 MDHEN and CDR2 SYDVKM. CDR3 size: 17 residues. CDR3 protein: CASSFRGSGATNYGYTF. The DNA for the CDR3 is TGTGCCAGCAGTTTCAGGGGTTCAGGGGCCACCAACTATGGCTACACCTTC.

The chain couples TRBV5-5 to TRBJ1-2; D is unresolved. V dropped 4 bases and J dropped 8 bases, with 21 bases sitting between them. Germline loops: CDR1 SGHKS, CDR2 YYEKEE (reference sequence). This CDR3 region has 15 residues. CDR3 sequence reads: CASSTPSWEHGGYTF. The CDR3 coding sequence is TGTGCCAGCAGCACCCCATCTTGGGAGCATGGGGGCTACACCTTC.

The chain combines TRBV28 with TRBJ2-3; 7 bases match TRBD1. Germline-derived CDR1 and CDR2 are MDHEN and SYDVKM. The ends lost 7 bases at V and 6 bases at J; junction bases unmatched: 16. The CDR3 extends over 16 amino acids. The CDR3 DNA reads as TGTGCCAGCACCACCCCCAGGGGGATCCTCGCGGATACGCAGTATTTT. This gives the protein CASTTPRGILADTQYF.

The V and J genes are TRBV28 and TRBJ2-3; TRBD1 matches at 7 bases. The CDR3 contains 13 residues. Germline-derived CDR1 and CDR2 are MDHEN and SYDVKM. Losses at the gene ends were 10 bases for V and 2 bases for J; bases not matched to a gene: 6. The CDR3 protein is CATRTGDTDTQYF. CDR3 in DNA: TGTGCCACCAGGACAGGAGACACAGATACGCAGTATTTT.

V is TRBV7-9 and J is TRBJ2-2; 7 positions agree with TRBD2. CDR1 is SEHNR, CDR2 FQNEAQ, per germline (reference sequence). V shed 1 base and J 5 bases; nucleotides not matched to a gene: 7. The CDR3 runs 16 residues. The chain's CDR3 is CASSLGDGTTTGELFF. The CDR3 DNA reads as TGTGCCAGCAGCTTAGGGGACGGGACTACTACCGGGGAGCTGTTTTTT.

The J gene is TRBJ2-3, the V gene TRBV18, with 11 bases aligning to TRBD2. Germline CDR1 is KGHSH and CDR2 is LQKENI. With V trimmed by 3 bases and J by 4 bases, 9 bases remained unmatched. This CDR3 is built from 17 residues. The CDR3 nucleotides read TGTGCCAGCTCACCTTCTCTGCTAGCGGGGGGATCAGATACGCAGTATTTT. Translating gives CASSPSLLAGGSDTQYF.

The chain is built from TRBV9 and TRBJ2-1, with TRBD2 matching 11 bases. The CDR3 spans 15 residues. V shed 3 bases and J 6 bases; nucleotides not matched to a gene: 5. Germline values: CDR1 SGDLS, CDR2 YYNGEE. The CDR3 bases are TGTGCCAGCAGCGCCGGTAGCGGGGGGGCCAATGAGCAGTTCTTC. It translates to CASSAGSGGANEQFF.

This clone was recorded a few times. This sequence joins TRBV7-6 and TRBJ1-5; D ambiguous. The length of the CDR3 is 15 residues. The germline V gene encodes CDR1 SGHVS and CDR2 FNYEAQ. V was clipped by 1 base and J by 0 bases, with 7 bases between them. CDR3 sequence: CASSLGQYSNQPQHF. CDR3 DNA sequence: TGTGCCAGCAGCTTAGGCCAATATAGCAATCAGCCCCAGCATTTT.

This clone has just a few counts. Other nucleotide sequences from this sample produce the same CDR3. The chain employs TRBV9 and TRBJ1-5, with TRBD1 as a possible D gene (5 bases). The CDR3 sequence is 13 residues long. Trimming stripped 3 bases from V and 5 bases from J, with 9 bases between. Looked up from germline, CDR1 is SGDLS and CDR2 is YYNGEE. CDR3: CASSAGGDQPQHF. In nucleotides, the CDR3 is TGTGCCAGCAGCGCTGGGGGGGATCAGCCCCAGCATTTT.

This rearrangement joins TRBV7-2 to TRBJ1-5, with D perhaps matching TRBD1 (5 bases). The CDR3 has 16 amino acids. Deletions cut 5 bases from V and 4 bases from J, with 18 bases between. The germline V gene has CDR1 SGHTA and CDR2 FQGNSA. CDR3 residues: CASSPGGAQWNQPQHF. In nucleotides, the CDR3 is TGTGCCAGCAGCCCCGGAGGGGCACAGTGGAATCAGCCCCAGCATTTT. Looking up the rest from reference TRBV7-2 and TRBJ1-5 gives the full variable domain: GAGVSQSPSNKVTEKGKDVELRCDPISGHTALYWYRQSLGQGLEFLIYFQGNSAPDKSGLPSDRFSAERTGGSVSTLTIQRTQQEDSAVYLCASSPGGAQWNQPQHFGDGTRLSIL.

The gene calls are TRBV27 and TRBJ2-2; no clear D. This CDR3 comprises 12 residues. The germline V gene has CDR1 MNHEY and CDR2 SMNVEV (reference sequence). V lost 2 bases to trimming and J lost 4 bases, with 2 bases between them. The DNA for the CDR3 is TGTGCCAGCAGTTTAGCCACCGGGGAGCTGTTTTTT. Translation: CASSLATGELFF.

The rearrangement joins TRBV9 to TRBJ2-3, with D tentatively TRBD2 (6 bases). Trimming cost V 4 bases and J 4 bases, with 22 bases left between them. Germline CDR1 reads SGDLS; CDR2 reads YYNGEE. The CDR3 has 17 residues. The CDR3 reads CASSPQRGSGVPDTQYF. The CDR3 nucleotides read TGTGCCAGCAGCCCCCAACGGGGGTCCGGGGTGCCAGATACGCAGTATTTT.

V and J are TRBV5-8 and TRBJ2-7; D possibly corresponds to TRBD1 (6 bases). V shed 3 bases and J shed 3 bases, with 13 bases lying between them. From germline, CDR1 is SGHTS and CDR2 YDEGEE. The CDR3 is made up of 14 amino acids. The CDR3 is CASSYQGRFYEQYF. For the CDR3, the DNA is TGTGCCAGCAGCTATCAGGGGCGCTTCTACGAGCAGTACTTC.

This sequence joins TRBV7-2 and TRBJ2-7, with TRBD1 matching 8 bases. CDR1 and CDR2 from the germline V gene are SGHTA and FQGNSA. This CDR3 has 18 residues. V lost 1 base, J lost 0 bases, and 11 bases stayed unmatched. The chain's CDR3 is CASSLGGQGLGNSYEQYF. The CDR3 DNA is TGTGCCAGCAGCTTAGGTGGACAGGGACTGGGCAACTCCTACGAGCAGTACTTC.

The chain combines TRBV5-8 with TRBJ1-2, with D tentatively TRBD1 (6 bases). V lost 2 bases to trimming and J lost 2 bases, with 10 bases between them. From germline, CDR1 is SGHTS and CDR2 YDEGEE. The CDR3 consists of 14 residues. The CDR3 nucleotides read TGTGCCAGCAGCTTTCCTACAGGGAACTATGGCTACACCTTC. It codes for CASSFPTGNYGYTF. The variable domain in full, completed from reference TRBV5-8 and TRBJ1-2, reads EAGVTQSPTHLIKTRGQQATLRCSPISGHTSVYWYQQALGLGLQFLLWYDEGEERNRGNFPPRFSGRQFPNYSSELNVNALELEDSALYLCASSFPTGNYGYTFGSGTRLTVV.

This rearrangement joins TRBV7-9 to TRBJ1-4, with TRBD1 matching 9 bases. The CDR3 sequence is 16 residues long. The germline gives CDR1 SEHNR, CDR2 FQNEAQ (reference sequence). V lost 1 base to trimming and J lost 8 bases; unmatched junction nucleotides: 8. In DNA form, the CDR3 reads TGTGCCAGCAGCTTAGGGACCGGGACAGGGCACGAAAAACTGTTTTTT. This translates into CASSLGTGTGHEKLFF.

In this sample, this clone turned up a few times. The genes are TRBV7-2 and TRBJ2-7, with D possibly TRBD2 on 5 matching bases. Between the trimmed V and J ends, which lost 4 bases and 3 bases, there was a span of 16 bases. Germline CDR1 is SGHTA and CDR2 is FQGNSA. The CDR3 length is 15 residues. Written as DNA, the CDR3 is TGTGCCAGCAGCTCCGATCCTAGCAGGAGCTACGAGCAGTACTTC. This translates into CASSSDPSRSYEQYF.

With regard to this clone: A junction end diverges from the germline sequence, so it may reflect a read error. The chain is built from TRBV6-4 and TRBJ2-7; 12 bases align to TRBD1. This CDR3 contains 16 residues. Germline CDR1 and CDR2: MRHNA and SNTAGT. The CDR3 is CASSDRDRGQSYGQYF. Here the CDR3 DNA reads TGTGCCAGCAGTGATAGGGACAGGGGGCAGTCTTACGGGCAGTACTTC.

There are a few counts of this clone. J is TRBJ1-1 and V is TRBV7-9; D ambiguous. The CDR3 contains 16 residues. CDR1 and CDR2 from the germline V gene are SEHNR and FQNEAQ (reference sequence). Trimming left V 0 bases short and J 7 bases short, with 18 bases between. The CDR3 here is CASSLASPGSLFEAFF. CDR3 in DNA: TGTGCCAGCAGCTTAGCCAGCCCCGGGTCTCTCTTTGAAGCTTTCTTT.

The genes are TRBV5-5 and TRBJ1-1; the D is unclear. Looked up from germline, CDR1 is SGHKS and CDR2 is YYEKEE (reference sequence). The length of the CDR3 is 14 residues. Trimming shortened V by 0 bases and J by 1 base, and 7 bases separated the two germline ends. CDR3 residues: CASSLDWGNTEAFF. In nucleotides, the CDR3 is TGTGCCAGCAGCTTGGATTGGGGGAACACTGAAGCTTTCTTT.

The rearrangement uses TRBV2 and TRBJ2-5; 8 nucleotides line up with TRBD1. Germline V gene sequence: CDR1 SNHLY, CDR2 FYNNEI. The CDR3 spans 15 residues. Trimming cost V 11 bases and J 2 bases; bases outside gene matches: 13. The CDR3 protein is CADSYGQGKQETQYF. The CDR3 nucleotides read TGTGCCGATTCTTATGGACAGGGTAAGCAAGAGACCCAGTACTTC.

V gene TRBV18 combines with J gene TRBJ1-1; D is undetermined. The CDR3 is made up of 15 amino acids. Per the germline V gene, CDR1 is KGHSH and CDR2 is LQKENI. Trimming stripped 6 bases from V and 0 bases from J, with 14 bases between. This chain's CDR3 is CASSSYHGVNTEAFF. In DNA form, the CDR3 reads TGTGCCAGCTCGTCCTATCACGGGGTGAACACTGAAGCTTTCTTT.

This clone was picked up a small number of times. The chain joins TRBV5-1 to TRBJ2-5, with no clear D. V was pared by 0 bases and J by 2 bases, with 2 bases between. The CDR3 runs 12 residues. The germline V gene encodes CDR1 SGHRS and CDR2 YFSETQ. The CDR3 spells CASSLGQETQYF. The CDR3 DNA is TGCGCCAGCAGCTTGGGACAAGAGACCCAGTACTTC.

V usage is TRBV5-4 and J usage is TRBJ1-2; perhaps TRBD1 as D (5 bases). CDR3 size: 13 residues. V lost 2 bases to trimming and J lost 7 bases, with 12 bases between them. Looked up from germline, CDR1 is SGHNT and CDR2 is YYREEE (reference sequence). CDR3 nucleotides: TGTGCCAGCAGCTTCGGGGGTAGCTCTGGCTACACCTTC. It codes for CASSFGGSSGYTF.